This TCR beta chain stems from a study of blood T cell repertoires in COVID-19. Clones were sequenced by immunoSEQ multiplex PCR, and TCRdb holds only the in-frame ones, with some missing. The profile shows roughly 100,000 clones, around 83% of them singletons. Sequencing used peripheral blood. The sequence derives from an elderly woman with active or convalescent COVID-19.

CDR3 bases: TGCGCCAGCAGCCAAGGGCTGGGCGGGAGCTTACAAGAGACCCAGTACTTC. This encodes CASSQGLGGSLQETQYF. V usage is TRBV4-1 and J usage is TRBJ2-5, with 7 bases identical to TRBD2. Germline V gives CDR1 MGHRA, CDR2 YSYEKL. V lost 1 base and J lost 2; bases outside the gene matches: 10. This CDR3 has 17 amino acids.